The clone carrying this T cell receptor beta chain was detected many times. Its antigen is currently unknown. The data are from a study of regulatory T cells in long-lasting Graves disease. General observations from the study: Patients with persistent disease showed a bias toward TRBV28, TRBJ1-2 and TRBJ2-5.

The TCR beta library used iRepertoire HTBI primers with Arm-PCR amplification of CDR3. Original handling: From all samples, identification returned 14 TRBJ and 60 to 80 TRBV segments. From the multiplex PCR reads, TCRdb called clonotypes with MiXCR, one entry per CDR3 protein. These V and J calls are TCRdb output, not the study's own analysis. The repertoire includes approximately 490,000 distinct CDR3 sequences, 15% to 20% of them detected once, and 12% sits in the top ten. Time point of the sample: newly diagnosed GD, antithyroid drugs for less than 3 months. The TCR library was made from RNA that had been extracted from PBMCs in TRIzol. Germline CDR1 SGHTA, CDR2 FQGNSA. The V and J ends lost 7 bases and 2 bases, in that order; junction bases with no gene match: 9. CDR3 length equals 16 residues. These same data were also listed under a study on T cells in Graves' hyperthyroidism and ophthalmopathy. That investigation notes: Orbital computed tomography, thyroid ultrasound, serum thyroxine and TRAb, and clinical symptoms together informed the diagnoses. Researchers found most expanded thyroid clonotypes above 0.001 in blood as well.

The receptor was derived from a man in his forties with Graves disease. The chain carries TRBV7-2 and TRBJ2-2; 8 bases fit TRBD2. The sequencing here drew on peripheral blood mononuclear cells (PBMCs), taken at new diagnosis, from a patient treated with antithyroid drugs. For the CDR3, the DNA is TGTGCCAGCACCATTCGGGAGGGCCGAAACACCGGGGAGCTGTTTTTT. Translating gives CASTIREGRNTGELFF.